The 29 T cell receptor beta chains reported below all come from one sample, sequenced in a study of PD-L1 blockade in urothelial cancer. The time point is: peripheral blood 6 weeks after treatment start. Sequencing was performed with immunoSEQ multiplex PCR; in TCRdb, only in-frame clones are kept and a portion is missing. Of about 50,000 clones listed, approximately 85% are singletons. The sequenced sample was PBMCs, obtained around atezolizumab (anti-PD-L1) treatment. Receptors originate from a man aged 50 or older with urothelial cancer.

This chain links TRBV6-1 with TRBJ2-7; possible D gene TRBD2, 5 bases. Germline lookup yields CDR1 MNHNS and CDR2 SASEGT. The CDR3 has 13 amino acids. Between the trimmed V and J ends, which lost 8 bases and 4 bases, there was a span of 15 bases. In nucleotides, the CDR3 is TGTGCCAGCGGGAGAGGGATAGAGTACGAGCAGTACTTC. Translation gives CASGRGIEYEQYF.

This chain joins TRBV18 and TRBJ2-7, with a tentative D call TRBD1 (5 bases). Trimming took off 6 bases at V and 3 bases at J, with 12 bases between the two ends. This CDR3 contains 13 residues. Per the germline V gene, CDR1 is KGHSH and CDR2 is LQKENI. This CDR3 is CASSPLDSYEQYF. The CDR3, as DNA: TGTGCCAGCTCGCCCTTAGACAGCTACGAGCAGTACTTC.

The chain carries TRBV19 and TRBJ2-3, with 7 bases lining up with TRBD1. Germline CDR1 LNHDA, CDR2 SQIVND (reference sequence). Losses at the gene ends were 7 bases for V and 5 bases for J; bases not matched to a gene: 6. The CDR3 is 13 amino acids. This CDR3 reads CASNPRDRDTQYF. The CDR3 DNA sequence: TGTGCCAGTAACCCCAGGGACAGAGATACGCAGTATTTT. The variable domain in full, completed from reference TRBV19 and TRBJ2-3, reads DGGITQSPKYLFRKEGQNVTLSCEQNLNHDAMYWYRQDPGQGLRLIYYSQIVNDFQKGDIAEGYSVSREKKESFPLTVTSAQKNPTAFYLCASNPRDRDTQYFGPGTRLTVL.

This clone was counted a single time. The chain recombines TRBV27 with TRBJ2-1, with 14 bases matching TRBD2. V gave up 4 bases and J gave up 5 bases; unmatched junction bases: 10. This CDR3 is 18 amino acids long. Germline loops: CDR1 MNHEY, CDR2 SMNVEV (reference sequence). CDR3 coding DNA: TGTGCCAGCAGTTCCCCGCGACTAGCGGGAGGGAGGAACAATGAGCAGTTCTTC. This sequence encodes CASSSPRLAGGRNNEQFF.

The table lists this clone with a few counts. CDR3 bases: TGTGCCAGCAGTTTAGCGGGGGTCACAGATACGCAGTATTTT. Its translation: CASSLAGVTDTQYF. The chain links TRBV27 to TRBJ2-3, with 7 bases lining up with TRBD2. Germline V lookup: CDR1 MNHEY, CDR2 SMNVEV (reference sequence). The CDR3 length is 14 residues. The V and J ends lost 2 bases and 2 bases, in that order; junction bases with no gene match: 1.

The V gene is TRBV7-6, the J gene TRBJ2-5; a possible D gene is TRBD1 (6 bases). Germline V lookup: CDR1 SGHVS, CDR2 FNYEAQ. V was trimmed by 6 bases and J by 2 bases, leaving 16 bases between them. The CDR3 is 15 residues long. CDR3 in amino acids: CASRRTQGWQETQYF. The CDR3, as DNA: TGTGCCAGCAGACGGACACAGGGTTGGCAAGAGACCCAGTACTTC.

V gene TRBV7-8 combines with J gene TRBJ2-1; TRBD2 matches 7 bases. The germline gives CDR1 SGHVS, CDR2 FQNEAQ. This CDR3 contains 16 residues. V lost 0 bases to trimming and J lost 3 bases; unmatched junction nucleotides: 5. The CDR3: CASSLARTRSYNEQFF. Written as DNA, the CDR3 is TGTGCCAGCAGCTTAGCACGGACTAGAAGCTACAATGAGCAGTTCTTC.

This chain uses TRBV18 with TRBJ2-2, with D perhaps TRBD2 (6 bases). V was cut by 3 bases and J by 3 bases, with 11 bases left in between. Germline V CDR1 and CDR2: KGHSH, LQKENI. CDR3 size: 15 residues. The CDR3 sequence is CASSPPEGYTGELFF. The CDR3 DNA reads TGTGCCAGCTCACCCCCGGAGGGCTACACCGGGGAGCTGTTTTTT.

In this sample, this clone is medium-sized. The V gene is TRBV5-1, the J gene TRBJ2-7; 8 bases are a match to TRBD1. CDR3 length: 16 amino acids. Germline CDR1 and CDR2: SGHRS and YFSETQ. V shed 1 base and J 6 bases; nucleotides not matched to a gene: 12. The CDR3 is CASSLWTGYTPGEQYF. CDR3 nucleotides: TGCGCCAGCAGCTTGTGGACAGGGTACACTCCGGGCGAGCAGTACTTC.

This chain uses TRBV7-2 with TRBJ2-7, with D possibly TRBD2 on 7 matching bases. V lost 4 bases to trimming and J lost 7 bases, with 20 bases between them. Germline lookup yields CDR1 SGHTA and CDR2 FQGNSA. The CDR3 covers 15 residues. The DNA of the CDR3 is TGTGCCAGCAGCTGGCGAGGGGGAGGGCCAAGGGAGCAGTACTTC. Translated, it gives CASSWRGGGPREQYF. Supplemented by reference TRBV7-2 and TRBJ2-7, the full variable domain reads GAGVSQSPSNKVTEKGKDVELRCDPISGHTALYWYRQSLGQGLEFLIYFQGNSAPDKSGLPSDRFSAERTGGSVSTLTIQRTQQEDSAVYLCASSWRGGGPREQYFGPGTRLTVT.

The rearrangement joins TRBV14 to TRBJ2-2; TRBD1 might be the D (6 bases). From germline, CDR1 is SGHDN and CDR2 FVKESK. The ends were cut back, 5 bases at V and 0 bases at J, with 19 bases in the middle. The CDR3 extends over 18 amino acids. CDR3 residues: CASSTSMWTATNTGELFF. CDR3 nucleotide sequence: TGTGCCAGCAGCACCTCAATGTGGACAGCGACGAACACCGGGGAGCTGTTTTTT.

This sequence joins TRBV11-2 and TRBJ2-5; D perhaps matches TRBD1 (5 bases). The CDR3 spans 12 residues. Germline V gene lookup returns CDR1 SGHAT and CDR2 FQNNGV. The V gene lost 7 bases and the J gene lost 5 bases, with 11 bases spanning the gap. In DNA form, the CDR3 reads TGTGCCAGCACCCAGGGATCGGAGACCCAGTACTTC. Residues: CASTQGSETQYF.

This clone came up a few times. The chain joins TRBV27 to TRBJ1-5; TRBD1 is a possible D gene (6 bases). The germline V and J ends were trimmed by 5 bases and 6 bases, with 11 bases remaining between them. Germline assignment: CDR1 MNHEY and CDR2 SMNVEV (reference sequence). The CDR3 extends over 13 amino acids. The chain's CDR3 is CASSPQGIQPQHF. The CDR3 coding sequence is TGTGCCAGCAGTCCACAGGGAATTCAGCCCCAGCATTTT.

This clone came up a few times. The rearrangement joins TRBV30 to TRBJ1-1; D is unclear. Germline values: CDR1 GTSNPN, CDR2 SVGIG (reference sequence). Trimming left V 0 bases short and J 1 base short, with 12 bases between. The CDR3 runs to 15 residues. The CDR3, as DNA: TGTGCCTGGAGTGTAGTTCAGGCAGGGAACACTGAAGCTTTCTTT. Its translation is CAWSVVQAGNTEAFF.

The CDR3, as DNA: TGTGCCAGCAGCTTAGGTAGCGGGTTAGCCAAAAACATTCAGTACTTC. Protein: CASSLGSGLAKNIQYF. The J gene is TRBJ2-4, the V gene TRBV5-6; 7 bases align to TRBD2. V lost 2 bases and J lost 0; bases outside the gene matches: 5. CDR1 is SGHDT and CDR2 is YYEEEE in the germline V gene. The CDR3 extends over 16 amino acids. Full variable domain (rest looked up from reference TRBV5-6 and TRBJ2-4): DAGVTQSPTHLIKTRGQQVTLRCSPKSGHDTVSWYQQALGQGPQFIFQYYEEEERQRGNFPDRFSGHQFPNYSSELNVNALLLGDSALYLCASSLGSGLAKNIQYFGAGTRLSVL.

The J gene is TRBJ2-1, the V gene TRBV2; 12 nucleotides agree with TRBD2. The CDR3 spans 18 residues. The junction had 12 bases not matched to a gene; V was cut back by 6 bases and J by 3 bases. Germline loops: CDR1 SNHLY, CDR2 FYNNEI. The DNA for the CDR3 is TGTGCCAGCAGCCAGAGACCACTAGCGGGGGGCCACTACAATGAGCAGTTCTTC. It is translated as CASSQRPLAGGHYNEQFF.

The V call is TRBV30, the J call TRBJ1-4, with 7 bases identical to TRBD1. Germline V gene sequence: CDR1 GTSNPN, CDR2 SVGIG (reference sequence). CDR3 length: 14 amino acids. J lost 7 bases, V lost 6 bases, and 11 bases had no gene match. CDR3 nucleotide sequence: TGTGCCTGCTATGGTGAGGGGGCGACTGAAAAACTGTTTTTT. Translated, it gives CACYGEGATEKLFF. The entire variable domain, with the rest obtained from reference TRBV30 and TRBJ1-4, is as follows: SQTIHQWPATLVQPVGSPLSLECTVEGTSNPNLYWYRQAAGRGLQLLFYSVGIGQISSEVPQNLSASRPQDRQFILSSKKLLLSDSGFYLCACYGEGATEKLFFGSGTQLSVL.

This clone was seen just once. The rearrangement uses TRBV30 and TRBJ2-4; 9 nucleotides align to TRBD1. The CDR3 has 15 residues. Per the germline V gene, CDR1 is GTSNPN and CDR2 is SVGIG (reference sequence). J gave up 5 bases and V 4 bases, and 9 bases lay outside the gene matches. The CDR3 region is CAWTRRTGAQNIQYF. CDR3 DNA sequence: TGTGCCTGGACCCGTAGGACAGGGGCCCAAAACATTCAGTACTTC.

This chain uses TRBV28 with TRBJ1-5; D call uncertain. The V gene's germline CDR1 is MDHEN and CDR2 SYDVKM. V was pared by 7 bases and J by 0 bases, with 7 bases between. The CDR3 consists of 13 residues. This CDR3 is CASTVISNQPQHF. CDR3 coding DNA: TGTGCCAGCACCGTTATTAGCAATCAGCCCCAGCATTTT.

This clone showed up just a few times. V and J are TRBV28 and TRBJ2-5; 8 nucleotides agree with TRBD1. The CDR3 covers 19 residues. After removal of 3 bases from V and 2 bases from J, the junction contained 17 bases not matched to a gene. Germline V gene data show CDR1 as MDHEN and CDR2 as SYDVKM. The CDR3 spells CASSLTATGGRGGQETQYF. CDR3 nucleotides: TGTGCCAGCAGTTTGACAGCTACAGGGGGAAGAGGAGGACAAGAGACCCAGTACTTC.

The V call is TRBV5-5, the J call TRBJ2-5; 9 nucleotides match TRBD1. Germline trimming cut 4 bases from V and 6 bases from J; bases unmatched to any gene: 7. Germline CDR1 and CDR2: SGHKS and YYEKEE (reference sequence). The CDR3 is 14 amino acids. The CDR3 nucleotides read TGTGCCAGCAGCCTCCGGGACAGGGTTCAGACCCAGTACTTC. This sequence encodes CASSLRDRVQTQYF.

V gene TRBV7-2 combines with J gene TRBJ2-2; D possibly corresponds to TRBD2 (7 bases). This CDR3 has 14 residues. Trimming took 10 bases from V and 1 from J, leaving 13 bases between them. Germline V gives CDR1 SGHTA, CDR2 FQGNSA. The CDR3: CANPGGQNTGELFF. CDR3 DNA sequence: TGTGCCAATCCCGGGGGGCAGAACACCGGGGAGCTGTTTTTT. Variable domain in full (rest from reference TRBV7-2 and TRBJ2-2): GAGVSQSPSNKVTEKGKDVELRCDPISGHTALYWYRQSLGQGLEFLIYFQGNSAPDKSGLPSDRFSAERTGGSVSTLTIQRTQQEDSAVYLCANPGGQNTGELFFGEGSRLTVL.

The chain uses TRBV14 and TRBJ2-2; D remains ambiguous. Germline V lookup: CDR1 SGHDN, CDR2 FVKESK. The CDR3 sequence is 14 residues long. Deletions cut 2 bases from V and 7 bases from J, with 11 bases between. CDR3 in DNA: TGTGCCAGCAGCCAATTGGCCCTAGTCGGGGAGCTGTTTTTT. Protein product: CASSQLALVGELFF.

The gene calls are TRBV18 and TRBJ2-1; 10 nucleotides match TRBD1. CDR1 and CDR2 (germline): KGHSH, LQKENI. The V gene end was trimmed by 0 bases and the J gene end by 7 bases; junction bases not matched to a gene: 15. This CDR3 is 19 amino acids long. CDR3 DNA: TGTGCCAGCTCACCACCTTATCTAATAGGGACAGGGGTAGGTAATGAGCAGTTCTTC. Its protein product is CASSPPYLIGTGVGNEQFF.

In this sample, this clone turned up a few times. The chain has TRBV19 and TRBJ2-7; the match to TRBD2 covers 9 bases. CDR1 and CDR2 from the germline V gene are LNHDA and SQIVND (reference sequence). Trimming at V came to 9 bases and at J to 1 base, leaving 19 bases not matched to a gene. This CDR3 has 18 amino acids. The CDR3 spells CASSSLKKSGGPSYEQYF. CDR3 nucleotide sequence: TGTGCCAGCTCAAGCCTCAAAAAAAGCGGGGGGCCTTCCTACGAGCAGTACTTC.

This clone was detected once. The V call is TRBV5-6, the J call TRBJ2-5; 13 nucleotides match TRBD2. Trimming cost V 3 bases and J 1 base; bases outside gene matches: 6. CDR3 length: 17 residues. Germline CDR1 and CDR2: SGHDT and YYEEEE. The DNA for the CDR3 is TGTGCCAGCAGCTCCTTGACTAGCGGGAGGCCCCAAGAGACCCAGTACTTC. This encodes CASSSLTSGRPQETQYF.

The rearrangement links TRBV4-2 to TRBJ1-2, with D perhaps TRBD1 (6 bases). V was trimmed by 4 bases and J by 6 bases, leaving 12 bases between them. The CDR3 runs 13 residues. Germline CDR1 and CDR2: LGHNA and YNFKEQ. The CDR3 spells CASSRLDSHGYTF. Written as DNA, the CDR3 is TGTGCCAGCAGCCGATTGGACAGCCATGGCTACACCTTC.

The rearrangement uses TRBV4-1 and TRBJ2-7, with D maybe TRBD2 (6 bases). Trimming cost V 4 bases and J 0 bases, with 28 bases left between them. Germline V gene sequence: CDR1 MGHRA, CDR2 YSYEKL. This CDR3 is 20 amino acids long. The CDR3 loop reads CASSPIIGRTPPQSSYEQYF. The CDR3 DNA follows: TGCGCCAGCAGCCCTATCATCGGGAGAACTCCCCCTCAAAGCTCCTACGAGCAGTACTTC.

The chain recombines TRBV4-1 with TRBJ2-3, with 12 positions matching TRBD2. V was pared by 4 bases and J by 4 bases, with 9 bases of the junction left unmatched. The CDR3 consists of 17 residues. The germline gives CDR1 MGHRA, CDR2 YSYEKL. This chain's CDR3 is CASSPKTTSGGSDTQYF. In nucleotides, the CDR3 is TGCGCCAGCAGCCCTAAAACGACTAGCGGGGGATCAGATACGCAGTATTTT.